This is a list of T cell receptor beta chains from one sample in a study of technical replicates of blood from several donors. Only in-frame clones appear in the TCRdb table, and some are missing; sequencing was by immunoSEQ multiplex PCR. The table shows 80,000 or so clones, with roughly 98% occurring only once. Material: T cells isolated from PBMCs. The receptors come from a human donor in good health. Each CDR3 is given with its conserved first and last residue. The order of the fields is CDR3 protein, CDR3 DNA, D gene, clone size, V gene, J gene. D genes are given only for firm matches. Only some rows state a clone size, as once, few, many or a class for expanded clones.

CDR3aa: CASSHQGGGETQYF
CDR3nt: TGCGCCAGCAGCCACCAGGGGGGCGGGGAGACCCAGTACTTC
d_gene: NA
abundance: NA
v_gene: TRBV4-1
j_gene: TRBJ2-5

CDR3aa: CAISDGGRDEQFF
CDR3nt: TGTGCCATCAGTGATGGGGGCCGCGATGAGCAGTTCTTC
d_gene: NA
abundance: NA
v_gene: TRBV10-3
j_gene: TRBJ2-1

CDR3aa: CASSPRLFNEKLFF
CDR3nt: TGCGCCAGCAGTCCAAGACTATTTAATGAAAAACTGTTTTTT
d_gene: NA
abundance: NA
v_gene: TRBV4-1
j_gene: TRBJ1-4

CDR3aa: CASSPGTASYNEQFF
CDR3nt: TGTGCCAGCAGTCCGGGGACAGCTTCCTACAATGAGCAGTTCTTC
d_gene: TRBD1
abundance: NA
v_gene: TRBV28
j_gene: TRBJ2-1

CDR3aa: CASSILPSGSSGNEQFF
CDR3nt: TGTGCCAGCAGCATTCTTCCTAGCGGGAGTTCAGGAAATGAGCAGTTCTTC
d_gene: TRBD2
abundance: NA
v_gene: TRBV9
j_gene: TRBJ2-1

CDR3aa: CASSEYGQQLNNQPQHF
CDR3nt: TGTGCCAGCAGTGAATACGGACAGCAGTTGAACAATCAGCCCCAGCATTTT
d_gene: NA
abundance: NA
v_gene: TRBV2
j_gene: TRBJ1-5

CDR3aa: CASSGVDKNTEAFF
CDR3nt: TGTGCCAGCAGCGGAGTAGACAAGAACACTGAAGCTTTCTTT
d_gene: NA
abundance: NA
v_gene: TRBV9
j_gene: TRBJ1-1

CDR3aa: CASSYSPRNTEAFF
CDR3nt: TGTGCCAGCAGTTACTCTCCCAGGAACACTGAAGCTTTCTTT
d_gene: NA
abundance: NA
v_gene: TRBV6-5
j_gene: TRBJ1-1

CDR3aa: CASNNGLEQYF
CDR3nt: TGTGCCAGCAATAATGGACTAGAACAGTACTTC
d_gene: TRBD2
abundance: NA
v_gene: TRBV6-5
j_gene: TRBJ2-7

CDR3aa: CASSFGLAGGPGQETQYF
CDR3nt: TGTGCCAGCAGCTTTGGACTAGCGGGGGGGCCAGGCCAAGAGACCCAGTACTTC
d_gene: TRBD2
abundance: NA
v_gene: TRBV11-2
j_gene: TRBJ2-5

CDR3aa: CASSRGQGVKLFF
CDR3nt: TGTGCCAGCAGCCGAGGACAGGGGGTAAAACTGTTTTTT
d_gene: TRBD1
abundance: NA
v_gene: TRBV11-2
j_gene: TRBJ1-4

CDR3aa: CASSQDWQGGEKLFF
CDR3nt: TGCGCCAGCAGCCAAGATTGGCAGGGAGGCGAAAAACTGTTTTTT
d_gene: NA
abundance: NA
v_gene: TRBV4-1
j_gene: TRBJ1-4

CDR3aa: CASSDQGWTGARGGYTF
CDR3nt: TGTGCCAGCAGTGATCAAGGGTGGACAGGGGCGAGGGGTGGCTACACCTTC
d_gene: TRBD1
abundance: NA
v_gene: TRBV6-1
j_gene: TRBJ1-2

CDR3aa: CASSEVGDTSYGYTF
CDR3nt: TGTGCCAGCAGTGAAGTGGGGGACACGAGCTATGGCTACACCTTC
d_gene: NA
abundance: NA
v_gene: TRBV25-1
j_gene: TRBJ1-2

CDR3aa: CASSFRVTGELFF
CDR3nt: TGTGCCAGCAGCTTTAGAGTCACCGGGGAGCTGTTTTTT
d_gene: NA
abundance: NA
v_gene: TRBV13
j_gene: TRBJ2-2

CDR3aa: CASSLSYGTGGLAGELFF
CDR3nt: TGTGCCAGCAGTTTATCATATGGGACAGGGGGTCTGGCCGGGGAGCTGTTTTTT
d_gene: TRBD1
abundance: NA
v_gene: TRBV28
j_gene: TRBJ2-2

CDR3aa: CSVGGGFIGYTF
CDR3nt: TGCAGCGTTGGTGGCGGGTTTATAGGCTACACCTTC
d_gene: NA
abundance: NA
v_gene: TRBV29-1
j_gene: TRBJ1-2

CDR3aa: CASSRREATYNEQFF
CDR3nt: TGTGCCAGTAGTAGGCGGGAGGCAACCTACAATGAGCAGTTCTTC
d_gene: TRBD2
abundance: NA
v_gene: TRBV19
j_gene: TRBJ2-1

CDR3aa: CASSSGGRATGELFF
CDR3nt: TGTGCCAGCAGCTCCGGGGGGAGGGCCACCGGGGAGCTGTTTTTT
d_gene: TRBD2
abundance: NA
v_gene: TRBV11-3
j_gene: TRBJ2-2

CDR3aa: CASSSISGNYYEQYF
CDR3nt: TGCGCCAGCAGCTCGATTAGCGGGAATTACTACGAGCAGTACTTC
d_gene: TRBD2
abundance: once
v_gene: TRBV5-1
j_gene: TRBJ2-7

CDR3aa: CAISPRRTGGHEESGANVLTF
CDR3nt: TGTGCCATCAGTCCAAGAAGGACAGGGGGCCACGAAGAGTCTGGGGCCAACGTCCTGACTTTC
d_gene: TRBD1
abundance: NA
v_gene: TRBV10-3
j_gene: TRBJ2-6

CDR3aa: CATSRDRGNEQFF
CDR3nt: TGTGCCACCAGCAGAGATAGGGGGAATGAGCAGTTCTTC
d_gene: NA
abundance: once
v_gene: TRBV15
j_gene: TRBJ2-1

CDR3aa: CASTTRFQGEAFF
CDR3nt: TGTGCCAGCACCACGAGGTTCCAGGGTGAAGCTTTCTTT
d_gene: NA
abundance: NA
v_gene: TRBV28
j_gene: TRBJ1-1

CDR3aa: CASGRGWNTEAFF
CDR3nt: TGTGCCAGCGGTAGAGGGTGGAACACTGAAGCTTTCTTT
d_gene: NA
abundance: NA
v_gene: TRBV2
j_gene: TRBJ1-1

CDR3aa: CASSDQTGAVNTEAFF
CDR3nt: TGCGCCAGCAGCGATCAAACAGGGGCGGTGAACACTGAAGCTTTCTTT
d_gene: TRBD1
abundance: NA
v_gene: TRBV5-1
j_gene: TRBJ1-1

CDR3aa: CASSAGDGEKLFF
CDR3nt: TGTGCCAGCAGTGCAGGGGACGGTGAAAAACTGTTTTTT
d_gene: NA
abundance: NA
v_gene: TRBV2
j_gene: TRBJ1-4

CDR3aa: CASSLNFRPQHF
CDR3nt: TGTGCCAGCAGCTTGAATTTTAGGCCCCAGCATTTT
d_gene: NA
abundance: NA
v_gene: TRBV7-9
j_gene: TRBJ1-5

CDR3aa: CASSLSFMNTEAFF
CDR3nt: TGTGCCAGCAGCCTAAGTTTCATGAACACTGAAGCTTTCTTT
d_gene: NA
abundance: NA
v_gene: TRBV11-3
j_gene: TRBJ1-1

CDR3aa: CASRHYTDTQYF
CDR3nt: TGTGCCAGCAGGCACTACACAGATACGCAGTATTTT
d_gene: NA
abundance: once
v_gene: TRBV6-6
j_gene: TRBJ2-3

CDR3aa: CASSLRQGGYEQYF
CDR3nt: TGTGCCAGCAGTTTGAGACAGGGCGGATACGAGCAGTACTTC
d_gene: TRBD1
abundance: NA
v_gene: TRBV5-4
j_gene: TRBJ2-7

CDR3aa: CASRPEHRGIPEAFF
CDR3nt: TGTGCCAGCAGGCCCGAGCACAGGGGTATACCTGAAGCTTTCTTT
d_gene: TRBD1
abundance: NA
v_gene: TRBV27
j_gene: TRBJ1-1

CDR3aa: CASSQDSTRGWRDEQFF
CDR3nt: TGCGCCAGCAGCCAAGATTCCACCCGGGGTTGGCGGGATGAGCAGTTCTTC
d_gene: NA
abundance: NA
v_gene: TRBV4-1
j_gene: TRBJ2-1

CDR3aa: CASSQGVNTEAFF
CDR3nt: TGTGCCAGCAGCCAGGGCGTGAACACTGAAGCTTTCTTT
d_gene: NA
abundance: NA
v_gene: TRBV14
j_gene: TRBJ1-1

CDR3aa: CASSLALAGVNEQFF
CDR3nt: TGCGCCAGCAGCTTGGCTTTAGCGGGAGTCAATGAGCAGTTCTTC
d_gene: TRBD2
abundance: NA
v_gene: TRBV5-1
j_gene: TRBJ2-1

CDR3aa: CASSLPTGLGNQPQHF
CDR3nt: TGTGCCAGCAGTTTACCGACAGGGCTCGGCAATCAGCCCCAGCATTTT
d_gene: TRBD1
abundance: NA
v_gene: TRBV28
j_gene: TRBJ1-5

CDR3aa: CASSLTPGSPYGYTF
CDR3nt: TGTGCCAGCAGCTTAACCCCAGGGTCCCCCTATGGCTACACCTTC
d_gene: NA
abundance: NA
v_gene: TRBV7-3
j_gene: TRBJ1-2